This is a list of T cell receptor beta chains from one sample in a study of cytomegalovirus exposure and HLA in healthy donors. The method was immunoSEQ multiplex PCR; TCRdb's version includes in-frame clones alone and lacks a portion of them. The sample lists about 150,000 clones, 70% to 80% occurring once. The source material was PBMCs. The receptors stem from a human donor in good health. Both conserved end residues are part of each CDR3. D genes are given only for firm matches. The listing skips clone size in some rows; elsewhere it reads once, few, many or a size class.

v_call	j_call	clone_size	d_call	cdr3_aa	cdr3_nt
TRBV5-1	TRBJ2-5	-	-	CASSLRGEGETQYF	TGCGCCAGCAGCTTGAGGGGCGAAGGGGAGACCCAGTACTTC
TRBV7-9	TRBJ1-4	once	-	CASSLGQSNEKLFF	TGTGCCAGCAGCTTAGGACAGTCTAATGAAAAACTGTTTTTT
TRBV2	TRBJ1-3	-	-	CASSPQGTTIYF	TGTGCCAGCAGTCCCCAGGGTACCACCATATATTTT
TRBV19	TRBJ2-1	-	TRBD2	CASSIASGGPDNEQFF	TGTGCCAGTAGTATCGCTAGCGGGGGGCCGGACAATGAGCAGTTCTTC
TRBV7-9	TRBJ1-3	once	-	CASSPWPGGTIYF	TGTGCCAGCAGCCCCTGGCCGGGAGGCACCATATATTTT
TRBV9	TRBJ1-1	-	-	CASSPHAGRAEAFF	TGTGCCAGCAGCCCTCACGCAGGGCGCGCTGAAGCTTTCTTT
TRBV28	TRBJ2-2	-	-	CASSLGADTGELFF	TGTGCCAGCAGTTTGGGGGCAGACACCGGGGAGCTGTTTTTT
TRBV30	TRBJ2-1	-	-	CAWRALPGTLYNEQFF	TGTGCCTGGAGGGCCCTGCCCGGGACTCTCTACAATGAGCAGTTCTTC
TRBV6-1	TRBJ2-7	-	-	CASSVGGADYEQYF	TGTGCCAGCAGTGTTGGGGGGGCCGACTACGAGCAGTACTTC
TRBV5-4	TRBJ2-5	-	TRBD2	CASSADPSGGARETQYF	TGTGCCAGCAGCGCGGACCCTAGCGGGGGGGCCAGGGAGACCCAGTACTTC
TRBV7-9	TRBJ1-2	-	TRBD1	CSSSPGGQGTYGYTF	TGTTCCAGCAGCCCCGGGGGACAGGGGACCTATGGCTACACCTTC
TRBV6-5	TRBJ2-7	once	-	CASSYSGASYEQYF	TGTGCCAGCAGTTACTCTGGAGCCTCCTACGAGCAGTACTTC
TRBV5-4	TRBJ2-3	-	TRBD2	CASSLTGLITDTQYF	TGTGCCAGCAGCCTAACGGGACTAATCACAGATACGCAGTATTTT
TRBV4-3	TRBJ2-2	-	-	CASSPDGVPGELFF	TGCGCCAGCAGCCCGGACGGGGTCCCCGGGGAGCTGTTTTTT
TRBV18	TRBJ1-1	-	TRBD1	CASSPRDRVRPEAFF	TGTGCCAGCTCACCGCGGGACAGGGTAAGGCCTGAAGCTTTCTTT
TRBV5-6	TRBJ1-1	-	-	CASSLAWNTEAFF	TGTGCCAGCAGCTTGGCGTGGAACACTGAAGCTTTCTTT
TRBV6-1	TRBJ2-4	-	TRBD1	CATRTGVEPIQYF	TGTGCCACCCGGACAGGGGTAGAACCAATTCAGTACTTC
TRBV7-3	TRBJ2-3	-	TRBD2	CASSASRGVTDTQYF	TGTGCCAGCAGCGCCAGCCGGGGGGTCACAGATACGCAGTATTTT
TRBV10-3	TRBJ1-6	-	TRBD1	CAISESGQVGSPLHF	TGTGCCATCAGTGAATCGGGACAGGTGGGGTCACCCCTCCACTTT
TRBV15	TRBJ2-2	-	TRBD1	CATQLDRGRTGELFF	TGTGCCACCCAACTCGACAGGGGGCGTACCGGGGAGCTGTTTTTT
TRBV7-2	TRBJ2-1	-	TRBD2	CASSFLSGRPYNEQFF	TGTGCCAGCAGCTTCCTTAGCGGGAGACCCTACAATGAGCAGTTCTTC
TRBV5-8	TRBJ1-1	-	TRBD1	CASSWGDRVVTEAFF	TGTGCCAGCAGCTGGGGGGACAGGGTTGTCACTGAAGCTTTCTTT
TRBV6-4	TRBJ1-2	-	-	CASSGGSSYGYTF	TGTGCCAGCAGTGGAGGGTCGTCCTATGGCTACACCTTC
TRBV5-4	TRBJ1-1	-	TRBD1	CASSLGQGRDEAFF	TGTGCCAGCAGCTTGGGACAGGGTCGCGATGAAGCTTTCTTT
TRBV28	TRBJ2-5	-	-	CASRDRSGWETQYF	TGTGCCAGCAGAGACAGGTCCGGTTGGGAGACCCAGTACTTC